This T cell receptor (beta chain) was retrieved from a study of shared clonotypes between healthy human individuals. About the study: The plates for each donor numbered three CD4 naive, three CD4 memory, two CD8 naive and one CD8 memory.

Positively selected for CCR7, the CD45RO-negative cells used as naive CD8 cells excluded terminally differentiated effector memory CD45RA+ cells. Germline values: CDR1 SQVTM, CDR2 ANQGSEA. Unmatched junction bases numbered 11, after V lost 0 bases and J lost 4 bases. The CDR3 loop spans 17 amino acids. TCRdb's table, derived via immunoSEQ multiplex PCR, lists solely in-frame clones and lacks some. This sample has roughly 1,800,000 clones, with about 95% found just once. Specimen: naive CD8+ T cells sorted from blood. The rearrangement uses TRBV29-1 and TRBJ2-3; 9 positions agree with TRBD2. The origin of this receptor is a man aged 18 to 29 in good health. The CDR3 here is CSVEDWREGRGADTQYF. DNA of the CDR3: TGCAGCGTTGAAGATTGGCGGGAGGGCCGGGGGGCAGATACGCAGTATTTT.